The 2 T cell receptor beta chains below all came from one sample that was sequenced in a study of Ad26.COV2.S vaccination and SARS-CoV-2 variants. Method: immunoSEQ multiplex PCR; TCRdb's copy keeps in-frame clones and lacks some. The sample carries roughly 100,000 clones, roughly 75% recorded once. Specimen: peripheral blood, collected after recovery from COVID-19. These TCRs come from a human donor who had recovered from COVID-19.

V usage is TRBV2 and J usage is TRBJ1-1; D is undetermined. The CDR3 loop spans 14 amino acids. The V end was cut by 4 bases, the J end by 6 bases, with 15 bases between. Germline V CDR1 and CDR2: SNHLY, FYNNEI. The CDR3 reads CASSALVLGSEAFF. CDR3 nucleotide sequence: TGTGCCAGCAGTGCCTTGGTTCTTGGTTCTGAAGCTTTCTTT.

The chain joins TRBV2 to TRBJ1-2, with TRBD1 identical over 8 bases. Germline CDR1 reads SNHLY; CDR2 reads FYNNEI. The CDR3 runs to 15 residues. V lost 5 bases, J lost 4 bases, and 9 bases stayed unmatched. The CDR3 protein is CASSPRRTGIYGYTF. Written as DNA, the CDR3 is TGTGCCAGCAGTCCAAGGCGGACAGGGATCTATGGCTACACCTTC.